This TCR beta chain was found in a study of blood T cell repertoires in COVID-19 (dated by TCRdb to about 2020). Study-level background: Samples from collaborators originated in the United States, Italy and Spain and spanned both the acute and convalescent phases of COVID-19. The prospective study material was composed of cDNA or gDNA derived from T cells, B-cell-depleted T cells, or PBMCs. The dataset comprised deeply sampled blood TCRbeta repertoires from subjects exposed to, actively infected with, or recovered from COVID-19. The repertoires were released in a freely available public database meant as a resource for research on the immune response to SARS-CoV-2. Samples came from the ongoing ImmuneRACE study (first 160 participants) plus 1,254 subjects from 6 global collaborators. A de-identified subject ID, COVID-19 status, age in years and sex were almost always included in the sample metadata. Where available, HLA class I and class II types were taken from metadata supplied by the sample provider and were not determined by assay-based typing. Overall study results and their limits: How much clinical and demographic metadata was included differed by source and by participant, and the metadata was provided uncurated.

V is trimmed back by 2 bases and J by 1 base, and the junction contains 5 bases that no gene match accounts for. Looking up the germline V gene yields CDR1 SGHRS and CDR2 YFSETQ. The CDR3 contains 15 residues, cysteine and phenylalanine counted. Just CDR3 DNA is preserved here, 45 bases in frame from base 1. Participants in the prospective study were aged roughly 18 to 89 years, lived in 24 United States geographic areas, and enrolled through a virtual design. In the prospective study, participants were assigned to cohorts based on the clinical history participants reported in a screening survey and a study questionnaire. Exposed participants had been in contact with someone with a PCR-confirmed or clinician-diagnosed COVID-19 case within 2 weeks of study entry. Each participant in the prospective study had whole blood, serum and a nasopharyngeal or oropharyngeal swab collected by mobile phlebotomists. Additional blood draws and questionnaires over an approximately 2-month period could optionally be provided by prospective study participants. Blood samples from the prospective study were shipped frozen or at room temperature prior to DNA extraction.

On this clone itself: The target of this receptor is not known. Per-base qualities were not stored, and no clone one base away is much larger.

TCRbeta CDR3 regions were amplified from genomic DNA by means of the immunoSEQ Assay, a bias-controlled multiplex PCR. The authors' analysis ran thus. The number of nucleated cells in each sample was estimated from the amplification of reference gene primers within the assay. Sequence reads were collapsed and filtered to measure the absolute abundance of every unique TCRbeta CDR3 rearrangement. Productive Simpson clonality was computed per sample as the square root of Simpson's diversity index over productive rearrangements. Drawn from immuneACCESS, this table holds only the in-frame rearrangements with V and J called that TCRdb kept. Clones are partly lost; checked studies trace under half to an unresolved V gene and leave the rest unexplained. V and J calls and clone size follow that table, whereas D and trimming were derived from the DNA. The sample table holds approximately 400,000 clones, of which approximately 90% were seen once. Roughly 0.9% of the sample lies in the top ten.

Material: PBMCs or T cells enriched from blood (not recorded which). This receptor was identified in a woman between 35 and 50 years old who had been exposed to COVID-19. The V and J segments used are TRBV5-1 and TRBJ2-7; 8 nucleotides in the junction match TRBD2. The DNA sequence is given as TGCGCCAGCAGCTTCCTTAGCGGGACTTCCTACGAGCAGTACTTC. It translates as CASSFLSGTSYEQYF.